The sequence of this T cell receptor beta chain was determined in a study of radiation and T cells in renal cell carcinoma. Study-wide context: Nephrectomy followed 15 Gy stereotactic body radiation by 4 weeks. Study results and limitations: Pretreatment tumor biopsies were lacking, so baseline clonotypes are unknown.

Germline V gene sequence: CDR1 MDHEN, CDR2 SYDVKM. There are 13 residues in the CDR3. After removal of 5 bases from V and 3 bases from J, the junction contained 0 bases not matched to a gene. TCRdb keeps only in-frame clones here, not all; method: immunoSEQ multiplex PCR. The sample contains about 150,000 clones, roughly 87% of which appear only once. In regard to this clone: Antigen specificity is unknown.

Time point: blood 2 weeks post-SBRT. The treatment: 15 Gy SBRT to primary tumor, nephrectomy 4 weeks later. The tumor was a clear cell renal cell carcinoma. Sequenced here: blood, sampled from a patient whose treatment included radiotherapy and nephrectomy. The receptor's source is a woman aged 45-65 years with renal cell carcinoma. This rearrangement joins TRBV28 to TRBJ2-1, with TRBD2 matching over 8 bases. CDR3 sequence: CASSGTSYNEQFF. CDR3 nucleotides: TGTGCCAGCAGTGGGACTAGCTACAATGAGCAGTTCTTC.